These 24 T cell receptor beta chains share one sample of origin, sequenced in a study of blood T cell repertoires in COVID-19. Clones were read by immunoSEQ multiplex PCR, and TCRdb kept only the in-frame ones, dropping some. This table holds about 210,000 clones, roughly 82% found once. Sequencing was carried out using peripheral blood. These TCRs come from a woman between 55 and 75 years old with COVID-19, enrolled during active disease.

V and J are TRBV27 and TRBJ2-3; D unresolved. The CDR3 has 14 amino acids. Germline CDR1 and CDR2: MNHEY and SMNVEV (reference sequence). V shed 6 bases and J shed 0 bases, with 10 bases lying between them. The CDR3 coding sequence is TGTGCCAGCAGAAGATTTACTAGCACAGATACGCAGTATTTT. Its translation: CASRRFTSTDTQYF.

The chain combines TRBV5-4 with TRBJ2-2, with TRBD2 matching 9 bases. Per the germline V gene, CDR1 is SGHNT and CDR2 is YYREEE (reference sequence). V gave up 0 bases and J gave up 4 bases; unmatched junction bases: 4. The CDR3 consists of 16 residues. The CDR3 DNA reads as TGTGCCAGCAGCTTGGGGCTAGCGGGGATCACCGGGGAGCTGTTTTTT. Encoded protein: CASSLGLAGITGELFF.

This sequence joins TRBV7-8 and TRBJ2-7; 9 positions agree with TRBD2. Unmatched junction bases numbered 12, after V lost 5 bases and J lost 1 base. Germline lookup yields CDR1 SGHVS and CDR2 FQNEAQ. This CDR3 is built from 17 residues. CDR3 protein: CASSLLRAGGPSYEQYF. In nucleotides, the CDR3 is TGTGCCAGCAGCCTCCTCAGGGCGGGAGGGCCGTCCTACGAGCAGTACTTC.

The chain recombines TRBV15 with TRBJ2-4; 7 bases are shared with TRBD1. V gave up 3 bases and J gave up 3 bases; unmatched junction bases: 11. The CDR3 has 17 residues. Germline values: CDR1 LNHNV, CDR2 YYDKDF (reference sequence). CDR3 amino acids: CATSSNDRERGKNIQYF. The CDR3, as DNA: TGTGCCACCAGCAGTAACGACAGGGAGAGGGGCAAAAACATTCAGTACTTC.

The chain links TRBV14 to TRBJ1-6, with unresolved D. This CDR3 has 12 residues. V lost 4 bases to trimming and J lost 5 bases, with 3 bases between them. Germline values: CDR1 SGHDN, CDR2 FVKESK. The CDR3 region is CASSLDNSPLHF. The CDR3, as DNA: TGTGCCAGCAGCCTAGATAATTCACCCCTCCACTTT. The full variable domain, with the rest looked up from reference TRBV14 and TRBJ1-6, is EAGVTQFPSHSVIEKGQTVTLRCDPISGHDNLYWYRRVMGKEIKFLLHFVKESKQDESGMPNNRFLAERTGGTYSTLKVQPAELEDSGVYFCASSLDNSPLHFGNGTRLTVT.

On this clone itself: Other DNA sequences in this sample translate to the same CDR3. The chain is built from TRBV3-1 (or the pseudogene TRBV3-2) and TRBJ2-1, with 11 bases aligning to TRBD2. V was clipped by 1 base and J by 6 bases; unmatched bases: 2. Germline V gene lookup returns CDR1 LGHDT and CDR2 YNNKEL (reference sequence). This CDR3 spans 15 amino acids. CDR3 residues: CASSQVLAGGNEQFF. CDR3 nucleotides: TGTGCCAGCAGCCAAGTCCTAGCGGGAGGCAATGAGCAGTTCTTC.

The chain employs TRBV9 and TRBJ2-2, with unresolved D. V shed 0 bases and J shed 4 bases, with 7 bases lying between them. CDR1 SGDLS and CDR2 YYNGEE come from the germline V gene. This CDR3 is built from 14 residues. The CDR3 here is CASSVVEPTGELFF. The CDR3 nucleotides are TGTGCCAGCAGCGTAGTTGAGCCCACCGGGGAGCTGTTTTTT.

This clone came up once. The chain links TRBV5-1 to TRBJ2-1, with TRBD2 identical over 8 bases. The germline gives CDR1 SGHRS, CDR2 YFSETQ. This CDR3 comprises 17 residues. Trimming took 7 bases from V and 7 from J; bases not matched to a gene: 19. CDR3 sequence reads: CASRLVTGSGRGNEQFF. For the CDR3, the DNA is TGCGCCAGCCGCCTCGTGACCGGAAGCGGGAGAGGTAATGAGCAGTTCTTC.

The chain employs TRBV3-1 (or the pseudogene TRBV3-2) and TRBJ2-2, with a weak D call TRBD2 (5 bases). Germline lookup yields CDR1 LGHDT and CDR2 YNNKEL (reference sequence). V was pared by 4 bases and J by 5 bases, with 8 bases between. This CDR3 is built from 13 residues. The CDR3 DNA follows: TGTGCCAGCAGCCCCACTAGGACCGGGGAGCTGTTTTTT. It yields the protein CASSPTRTGELFF.

The chain is built from TRBV2 and TRBJ2-7; 12 positions agree with TRBD2. This CDR3 is built from 13 residues. Germline V gene sequence: CDR1 SNHLY, CDR2 FYNNEI. V dropped 8 bases and J dropped 7; count of bases not matched to a gene: 6. CDR3 DNA: TGTGCCAGCCAGACTAGCGGGGGCTGGGAGCAGTACTTC. Protein sequence: CASQTSGGWEQYF.

In its sample, this clone was seen many times. V is TRBV15 and J is TRBJ1-4; maybe TRBD1 (6 bases). V lost 2 bases and J 8 bases, leaving 9 bases between the germline ends. CDR3 length equals 13 residues. CDR1 and CDR2 from the germline V gene are LNHNV and YYDKDF (reference sequence). The CDR3 region has the DNA TGTGCCACCAGCAGATCCGGACAGGAAAAACTGTTTTTT. This codes for CATSRSGQEKLFF.

CDR3 nucleotides: TGTGCCAGCAGTTACACTAGGGAGGATACGCAGTATTTT. This codes for CASSYTREDTQYF. The V gene is TRBV7-2, the J gene TRBJ2-3; D is possibly TRBD2 (5 bases). The CDR3 covers 13 residues. V dropped 6 bases and J dropped 6 bases, with 13 bases sitting between them. Germline V lookup: CDR1 SGHTA, CDR2 FQGNSA.

CDR3 amino acids: CASSKAVTSGAPEQYV. The CDR3 region has the DNA TGTGCCAGCAGCAAAGCGGTGACTAGCGGGGCGCCGGAGCAGTACGTC. The rearrangement links TRBV21-1 to TRBJ2-7; whether TRBD2, the table's D call, matches the DNA was not checked. TRBV21-1 is a listed pseudogene. The CDR3 has 16 amino acids.

The CDR3 spells CASSLAVVGGYEQYF. DNA of the CDR3: TGTGCCAGCAGCTTAGCCGTCGTCGGGGGGTACGAGCAGTACTTC. The J gene is TRBJ2-7, the V gene TRBV7-2; 7 nucleotides line up with TRBD2. Germline CDR1 and CDR2: SGHTA and FQGNSA. CDR3 length equals 15 residues. V shed 0 bases, J shed 4 bases, and the junction held 6 bases outside the gene matches.

Only one count was recorded for this clone. The chain is built from TRBV11-2 and TRBJ1-1; D possibly corresponds to TRBD1 (6 bases). Per germline, CDR1 SGHAT and CDR2 FQNNGV. CDR3 length equals 14 residues. With 3 bases removed from V and 0 bases from J, the gap between germline ends came to 8 bases. The CDR3 DNA follows: TGTGCCAGCAGCTTCGGACAGCTGAACACTGAAGCTTTCTTT. It yields the protein CASSFGQLNTEAFF.

This clone was found once. V usage is TRBV29-1 and J usage is TRBJ1-5; D perhaps matches TRBD1 (5 bases). This CDR3 spans 12 amino acids. V lost 6 bases, J lost 1 base, and 7 bases lay in between. The germline CDR1 and CDR2 sequences are SQVTM and ANQGSEA. The CDR3 sequence: CSVRQSNQPQHF. CDR3 DNA sequence: TGCAGCGTGCGACAGAGCAATCAGCCCCAGCATTTT.

This chain uses TRBV3-1 (or the pseudogene TRBV3-2) with TRBJ1-3; 9 bases map to TRBD1. The CDR3 has 16 residues. Germline trimming cut 1 base from V and 9 bases from J; bases unmatched to any gene: 10. Germline lookup yields CDR1 LGHDT and CDR2 YNNKEL (reference sequence). CDR3 sequence (DNA): TGTGCCAGCAGCCAAGTCCTGCCGGGACAGGGAGGCACCATATATTTT. It specifies CASSQVLPGQGGTIYF.

This sequence joins TRBV3-1 (or the pseudogene TRBV3-2) and TRBJ1-3; D unclear. The CDR3 runs 17 residues. Germline loops: CDR1 LGHDT, CDR2 YNNKEL (reference sequence). Trimming stripped 4 bases from V and 4 bases from J, with 20 bases between. CDR3 nucleotide sequence: TGTGCCAGCAGCCCCCCGGGTGGAAGGCTTTCAGGAAACACCATATATTTT. It specifies CASSPPGGRLSGNTIYF.

V gene TRBV19 combines with J gene TRBJ2-1; 10 bases align to TRBD1. The germline gives CDR1 LNHDA, CDR2 SQIVND (reference sequence). Trimming at V came to 11 bases and at J to 7 bases, leaving 8 bases not matched to a gene. The CDR3 loop spans 13 amino acids. The CDR3 region is CASRDRGLNEQFF. Here the CDR3 DNA reads TGTGCCTCGCGCGACAGGGGGCTAAATGAGCAGTTCTTC.

The rearrangement joins TRBV11-2 to TRBJ2-3; 13 bases fit TRBD2. V was clipped by 5 bases and J by 4 bases; unmatched bases: 6. The CDR3 runs 16 residues. Germline CDR1 reads SGHAT; CDR2 reads FQNNGV. The CDR3 here is CASSITSGRAADTQYF. Here the CDR3 DNA reads TGTGCCAGCAGCATAACTAGCGGGAGGGCCGCAGATACGCAGTATTTT.

CDR3: CASSVDPSGGLQETQYF. CDR3 sequence (DNA): TGTGCCAGCAGCGTAGACCCTAGCGGGGGGTTACAAGAGACCCAGTACTTC. This chain connects TRBV9 to TRBJ2-5, with 11 nucleotides matching TRBD2. There are 17 residues in the CDR3. The germline V gene has CDR1 SGDLS and CDR2 YYNGEE. The V segment lost 0 bases and the J segment 2 bases; nucleotides outside the gene matches: 6.

The chain joins TRBV5-5 to TRBJ1-4; no firm D call. CDR3 length equals 16 residues. CDR1 SGHKS and CDR2 YYEKEE come from the germline V gene (reference sequence). V lost 1 base, J lost 8 bases, and 18 bases lay in between. The CDR3, as DNA: TGTGCCAGCAGCTTGTATTTATTAGGCAGCGGGGAAAAACTGTTTTTT. This sequence encodes CASSLYLLGSGEKLFF.

The chain couples TRBV27 to TRBJ2-1, with 12 bases lining up with TRBD2. Trimming removed 4 bases from V and 10 bases from J; junction bases left unmatched: 8. Germline V CDR1 and CDR2: MNHEY, SMNVEV (reference sequence). This CDR3 is 15 amino acids long. The CDR3 protein is CASSSSSGGAREQFF. CDR3 DNA: TGTGCCAGCAGTTCTTCTAGCGGGGGGGCCCGGGAGCAGTTCTTC.

The chain employs TRBV7-3 and TRBJ2-3, with 12 bases matching TRBD2. Germline values: CDR1 SGHTA, CDR2 FQGTGA. Trimming at V came to 2 bases and at J to 6 bases, leaving 6 bases not matched to a gene. This CDR3 is 16 amino acids long. The CDR3 spells CASSLGLAGGPDTQYF. The CDR3, as DNA: TGTGCCAGCAGCTTAGGGCTAGCGGGGGGGCCGGATACGCAGTATTTT.